This TCR beta chain was identified in a study of T-cell reconstitution after alpha-beta-depleted transplantation in children listed by TCRdb under 2016. In the study overall: Using TCR repertoire profiling, the study quantitatively followed how T-cell immune reconstitution unfolded in children after TCRalphabeta/CD19-depleted allogeneic hematopoietic cell transplantation.

Preparation of the library involved PCR. Sequencing was performed on an Illumina HiSeq 2500. TCR libraries were prepared with molecular barcoding, using unique molecular identifiers to normalize TCRbeta repertoire quantification. TCRdb cleaned the public reads at Q25 with fastp, built clones with MiXCR and kept in-frame beta chains. Each entry is one CDR3 protein sequence, shown with its most common DNA and genes. The sample has hundreds of thousands of distinct CDR3 sequences on record, about a sixth of them singletons. The ten largest clones capture about 41% of the sample. The CDR3 covers 12 residues, taking in both the cysteine and the phenylalanine. The CDR3 DNA has 36 bases and is translated from base 1. The germline V gene (reference sequence) yields DFQATT for CDR1 and SNEGSKA for CDR2. The germline ends are 14 bases apart after V is trimmed by 6 bases and J by 8 bases. The sample's treatment or condition label, in plain terms: allogeneic hematopoietic cell transplantation with graft depleted of TCRalphabeta T cells and CD19 B cells. TCRalphabeta/CD19-depleted allogeneic hematopoietic cell grafts were given to the transplant recipients, all of whom were children.

On this clonotype itself: No cognate antigen has been identified for it. Base qualities are missing; no much larger clone stands one base away.

The study at large found these results: The frequencies of hyperexpanded clones fell over the following months, and after one year, T-cell counts and TCRbeta diversity were mostly attributed to newly produced T cells. The apparently early alphabetaT-cell count recovery about two months after transplant was reportedly dependent on only several hundred rapidly expanded clones derived from non-depleted graft cells. In some patients, the high TCRbeta diversity seen at day 60 was put down to recipient T cells and intrathymic progenitors that had survived conditioning.

The chain employs TRBV20-1 and TRBJ2-1; D gene: possibly TRBD2, on 6 matching bases. The material sequenced was PBMCs, mostly from graft donor cells, taken 360 days after TCRalphabeta/CD19-depleted stem cell transplant. This clonotype was obtained from a male patient aged 2-15 years who had a stem cell transplant for acute lymphoblastic leukemia, so the T cells may come from the graft donor. The bases are TGCAGTGCCAGAACTAGCATCGATGAGCAGTTCTTC. It is translated as CSARTSIDEQFF.